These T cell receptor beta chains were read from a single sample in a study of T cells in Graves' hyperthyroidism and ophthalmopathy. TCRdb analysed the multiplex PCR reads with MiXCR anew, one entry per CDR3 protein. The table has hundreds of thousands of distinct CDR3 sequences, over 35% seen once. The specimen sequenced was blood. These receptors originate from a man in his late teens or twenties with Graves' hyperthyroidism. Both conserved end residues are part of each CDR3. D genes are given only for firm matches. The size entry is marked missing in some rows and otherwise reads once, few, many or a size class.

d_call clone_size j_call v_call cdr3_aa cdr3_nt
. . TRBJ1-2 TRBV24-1 CATSEPNGGEDGYTF TGTGCCACCAGTGAGCCCAACGGAGGTGAAGATGGCTACACCTTC
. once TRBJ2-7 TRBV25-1 CASSDLPPGEQYF TGTGCCAGCAGTGACCTCCCTCCGGGGGAGCAGTACTTC
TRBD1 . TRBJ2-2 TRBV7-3 CASSRDRGRRGGELFF TGTGCCAGCAGCCGTGACAGGGGGCGAAGAGGCGGGGAGCTGTTTTTT
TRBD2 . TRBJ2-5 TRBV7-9 CASSIGTSGGERGETQYF TGTGCCAGCAGCATCGGGACTAGCGGGGGGGAACGGGGGGAGACCCAGTACTTC
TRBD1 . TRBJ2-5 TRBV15 CATSSEPGQEYTGETQYF TGTGCCACCAGCAGCGAGCCGGGACAGGAGTACACCGGGGAGACCCAGTACTTC
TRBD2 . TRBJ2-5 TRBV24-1 CAGALAGTETQYF TGTGCTGGGGCCCTAGCGGGAACGGAGACCCAGTACTTC
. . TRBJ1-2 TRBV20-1 CSGRDFTANYGYTF TGCAGTGGTAGAGACTTCACCGCTAACTATGGCTACACCTTC
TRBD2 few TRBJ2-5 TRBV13 CASSLGLAGPQYF TGTGCCAGCAGCTTAGGGCTAGCGGGGCCCCAGTACTTC
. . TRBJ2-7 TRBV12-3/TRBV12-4 CASSADSTNLPYEQYF TGTGCCAGCAGCGCGGACAGCACAAATCTACCCTACGAGCAGTACTTC
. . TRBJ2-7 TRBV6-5 CASSSKGRRYF TGTGCCAGCAGTTCGAAGGGGAGAAGGTACTTC
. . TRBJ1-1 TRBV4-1 CASSQVLGGGSEAFF TGCGCCAGCAGCCAAGTCCTTGGGGGCGGGTCTGAAGCTTTCTTT
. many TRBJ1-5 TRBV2 CASGRGDQPQHF TGTGCCAGCGGCAGGGGAGATCAGCCCCAGCATTTT
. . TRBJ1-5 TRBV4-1 CASSQVVGGQPQHF TGCGCCAGCAGCCAAGTCGTGGGCGGGCAGCCCCAGCATTTT
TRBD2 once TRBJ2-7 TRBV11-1 CASRNSGNSYEQYF TGTGCCAGTCGGAACAGCGGGAACTCCTACGAGCAGTACTTC
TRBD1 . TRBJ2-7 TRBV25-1 CASSLDRVFDEQYF TGTGCCAGCAGTTTGGACAGGGTCTTCGACGAGCAGTACTTC
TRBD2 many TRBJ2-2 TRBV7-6 CASSLGGITSTGELFF TGTGCCAGCAGCTTGGGGGGGATCACCTCCACCGGGGAGCTGTTTTTT
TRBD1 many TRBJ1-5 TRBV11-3 CASNRGGQPQHF TGTGCCAGCAACAGGGGAGGACAGCCCCAGCATTTT
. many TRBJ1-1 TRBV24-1 CATSDSPAQGGTEAFF TGTGCCACCAGTGATTCACCCGCACAGGGAGGAACTGAAGCTTTCTTT